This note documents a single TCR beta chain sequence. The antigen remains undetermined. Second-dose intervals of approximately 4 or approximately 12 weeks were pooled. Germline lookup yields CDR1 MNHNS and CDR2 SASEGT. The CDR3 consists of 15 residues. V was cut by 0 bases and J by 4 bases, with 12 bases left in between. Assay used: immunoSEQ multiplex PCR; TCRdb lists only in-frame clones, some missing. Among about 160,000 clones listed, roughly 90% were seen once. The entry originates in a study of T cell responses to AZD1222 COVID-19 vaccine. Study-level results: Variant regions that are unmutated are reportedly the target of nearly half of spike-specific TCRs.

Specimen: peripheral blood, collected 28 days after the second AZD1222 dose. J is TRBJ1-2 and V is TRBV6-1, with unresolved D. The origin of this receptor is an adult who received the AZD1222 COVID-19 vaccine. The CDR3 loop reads CASSEALGRPYGYTF. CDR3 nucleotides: TGTGCCAGCAGTGAAGCGCTTGGGAGGCCCTATGGCTACACCTTC.